This passage covers 9 T cell receptor beta chains from one sample sequenced in a study of cytomegalovirus exposure and HLA in healthy donors. Primers: 60 Vbeta forward and 13 Jbeta reverse. Assay: immunoSEQ multiplex PCR; the TCRdb copy retains only in-frame clones and omits some. This sample has some 200,000 clones; approximately 78% occur once, and the top ten carry roughly 0.73%. The source material was PBMCs. The source is a young woman in good health and CMV-seronegative.

The chain is built from TRBV5-1 and TRBJ2-5; D perhaps matches TRBD2 (5 bases). Germline V gives CDR1 SGHRS, CDR2 YFSETQ. V lost 4 bases to trimming and J lost 4 bases, with 11 bases between them. The length of the CDR3 is 13 residues. The CDR3 is CASSGSGRETQYF. The CDR3 DNA follows: TGCGCCAGCAGCGGCTCGGGGAGAGAGACCCAGTACTTC.

Notes on this clone: A junction end diverges from the germline sequence, so it may reflect a read error. The chain recombines TRBV27 with TRBJ1-6, with D unresolved. Germline lookup yields CDR1 MNHEY and CDR2 SMNVEV (reference sequence). This CDR3 is built from 14 residues. CDR3 nucleotide sequence: TGTGCCAGCAGTTATTCCGGTTCCCGGTTGCCCCACCACTTT. Amino acids: CASSYSGSRLPHHF.

The chain joins TRBV9 to TRBJ2-7; 8 bases match TRBD2. CDR1 and CDR2 (germline): SGDLS, YYNGEE. With V trimmed by 0 bases and J by 3 bases, 8 bases remained unmatched. The CDR3 sequence is 16 residues long. CDR3 bases: TGTGCCAGCAGCGTAGGAGTTAGCGGGAATCTCTACGAGCAGTACTTC. This translates into CASSVGVSGNLYEQYF.

The V call is TRBV10-2, the J call TRBJ2-7; 7 nucleotides agree with TRBD1. This CDR3 is built from 14 residues. Germline values: CDR1 WSHSY, CDR2 SAAADI. Losses at the gene ends were 7 bases for V and 2 bases for J; bases not matched to a gene: 8. Here the CDR3 reads CASNPGTETYEQYF. DNA of the CDR3: TGCGCCAGCAATCCCGGGACAGAGACCTACGAGCAGTACTTC.

The chain links TRBV30 to TRBJ1-5; the match to TRBD1 covers 10 bases. V shed 1 base, J shed 4 bases, and the junction held 4 bases outside the gene matches. The CDR3 is 15 residues long. Germline-derived CDR1 and CDR2 are GTSNPN and SVGIG (reference sequence). The CDR3 region is CAWSADRGRNQPQHF. CDR3 bases: TGTGCCTGGAGTGCAGACAGGGGGCGTAATCAGCCCCAGCATTTT.

This chain links TRBV2 with TRBJ2-5, with a tentative D call TRBD2 (6 bases). Germline CDR1 is SNHLY and CDR2 is FYNNEI. The CDR3 is made up of 13 amino acids. V was cut by 11 bases and J by 4 bases, with 17 bases left in between. DNA of the CDR3: TGTGCCGTACCAGGGTTCGGGGGAGAGACCCAGTACTTC. Protein sequence: CAVPGFGGETQYF.

CDR3: CASRDYGYTF. The CDR3 DNA sequence: TGTGCCAGTCGAGACTATGGCTACACCTTC. The rearrangement uses TRBV19 and TRBJ1-2; D gene unclear. The CDR3 extends over 10 amino acids. V lost 8 bases and J 3 bases, leaving 4 bases between the germline ends. Germline-derived CDR1 and CDR2 are LNHDA and SQIVND (reference sequence).

V gene TRBV7-9 combines with J gene TRBJ2-7; 12 positions agree with TRBD2. Losses at the gene ends were 1 base for V and 4 bases for J; bases not matched to a gene: 2. Germline CDR1 is SEHNR and CDR2 is FQNEAQ (reference sequence). There are 15 residues in the CDR3. In DNA form, the CDR3 reads TGTGCCAGCAGCTTAGAACTAGCGGGAGGTTACGAGCAGTACTTC. It specifies CASSLELAGGYEQYF.

The chain links TRBV28 to TRBJ2-7; 10 nucleotides match TRBD1. Germline-derived CDR1 and CDR2 are MDHEN and SYDVKM. This CDR3 is built from 15 residues. V lost 7 bases to trimming and J lost 2 bases; unmatched junction nucleotides: 8. In DNA form, the CDR3 reads TGTGCCAGCATAGGCGGGACAGGGGTAACCTACGAGCAGTACTTC. Amino acids: CASIGGTGVTYEQYF. Together with reference TRBV28 and TRBJ2-7, the CDR3 gives the full variable domain: DVKVTQSSRYLVKRTGEKVFLECVQDMDHENMFWYRQDPGLGLRLIYFSYDVKMKEKGDIPEGYSVSREKKERFSLILESASTNQTSMYLCASIGGTGVTYEQYFGPGTRLTVT.